This TCR beta chain appears in the sequencing data of a study of T cell repertoires in cytomegalovirus infection. This clonotype was observed a few times. CDR3 length: 14 amino acids. The ends lost 4 bases at V and 5 bases at J; junction bases unmatched: 7. The germline gives CDR1 SQVTM, CDR2 ANQGSEA. TCRdb ran MiXCR on the reads and lists one entry per CDR3 protein. This repertoire shows about 600,000 distinct CDR3 sequences, 20% to 25% found once; its top ten account for around 7.6%. The sequenced material came from CD8+ T cells from PBMCs. The receptor comes from a human donor in good health (CMV status not recorded). Some clones in this sample may be carry-over from other donors' samples. The chain uses TRBV29-1 and TRBJ2-3, with 9 bases lining up with TRBD1. The CDR3 here is CSVGNRGQGDTQYF. Here the CDR3 DNA reads TGCAGCGTTGGAAACAGGGGGCAGGGAGATACGCAGTATTTT.